This T cell receptor beta chain was sequenced in a study of CD8+CD57+ T cells in acquired aplastic anemia. For the study at large: Across the sorted CD4+ and CD8+ cells, DNA amounts averaged approximately 3 ug.

This clonotype was counted ten times or more. The antigen is undetermined. Profiling that covered TCR beta VDJ and CDR3 relied on genomic DNA as its template. Each CDR3 protein is one row after TCRdb ran MiXCR on the reads. The repertoire has 150,000 to 180,000 distinct CDR3 sequences, approximately 52% of them found once; the top ten carry roughly 12%. The study, taken as a whole, reports: In common between the patients and the controls were around 30 CD8+ CDR3 sequences. Patients and controls had CD8+ Simpson's diversity values that were not significantly distinct.

The V and J ends lost 3 bases and 5 bases, in that order; junction bases with no gene match: 2. The CDR3 totals 13 residues. Germline V gene data show CDR1 as ENHRY and CDR2 as SYGVKD. CD8+CD57+ cell expansion, shown by flow cytometry, had occurred in the patients selected for sequencing. Severe acquired aplastic anemia was diagnosed in all patients. The chain employs TRBV10-3 and TRBJ2-3; the match to TRBD2 covers 7 bases. This sequence was found in a human donor with aplastic anemia. Sequencing input: sorted CD4+, CD8+, or CD8+CD57+ T cells (not recorded which) from PBMCs. CDR3 DNA: TGTGCCATCAGTGACCGGACTAGAGATACGCAGTATTTT. Translating it yields CAISDRTRDTQYF.